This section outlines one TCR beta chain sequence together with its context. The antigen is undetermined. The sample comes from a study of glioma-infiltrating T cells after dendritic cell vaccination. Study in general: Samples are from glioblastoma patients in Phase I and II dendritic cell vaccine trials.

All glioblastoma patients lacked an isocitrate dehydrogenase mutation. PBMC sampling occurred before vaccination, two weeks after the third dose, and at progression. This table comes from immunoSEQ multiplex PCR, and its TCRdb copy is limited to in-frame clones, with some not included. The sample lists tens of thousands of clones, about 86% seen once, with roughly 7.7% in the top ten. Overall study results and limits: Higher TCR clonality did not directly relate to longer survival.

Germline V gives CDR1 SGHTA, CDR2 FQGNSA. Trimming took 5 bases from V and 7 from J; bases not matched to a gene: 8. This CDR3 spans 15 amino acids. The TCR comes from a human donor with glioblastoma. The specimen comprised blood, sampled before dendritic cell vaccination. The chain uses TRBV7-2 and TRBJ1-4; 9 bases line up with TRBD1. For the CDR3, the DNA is TGTGCCAGCAGCCAGGCCGGGACAGGGAGTGAAAAACTGTTTTTT. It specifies CASSQAGTGSEKLFF.